The source of this T cell receptor (beta chain) is a study of pediatric ulcerative colitis. Clones were read by immunoSEQ multiplex PCR, and TCRdb kept only the in-frame ones, dropping some. Among 15,000 to 20,000 clones listed, just under 75% were seen once. The CDR3 length is 15 residues. The V gene lost 0 bases and the J gene lost 3 bases, with 13 bases spanning the gap. Germline CDR1 reads SGDLS; CDR2 reads YYNGEE. Points from the study as a whole: Clonal expansions reduced rectal repertoire diversity in acute severe colitis. No controls had the two rectal clonotypes shared by ulcerative colitis patients. Substantially fewer templates came from a couple of patients' blood samples. Compared with controls, ulcerative colitis showed greater blood-rectum clone sharing.

During colonoscopy, one to two rectal pinch biopsies were collected. As regards this clone: Its matching antigen is unknown.

The sequencing sample was made of gut tissue. The V and J genes are TRBV9 and TRBJ2-7; TRBD1 is a possible D gene (6 bases). The TCR comes from a girl aged 5-17 years with moderate ulcerative colitis. CDR3 region: CASSVGGTRDYEQYF. In DNA form, the CDR3 reads TGTGCCAGCAGCGTAGGGGGGACACGCGACTACGAGCAGTACTTC.